This T cell receptor (beta chain) derives from a study of cytomegalovirus exposure and HLA in healthy donors. Study conclusions and caveats: It was reported that the classifier diagnosed cytomegalovirus status with high specificity and sensitivity in both the original and validation cohorts.

This CDR3 has 15 amino acids. Per the germline V gene, CDR1 is MNHNY and CDR2 is SVGAGI (reference sequence). V dropped 0 bases and J dropped 4 bases, with 12 bases sitting between them. The table lists this clone with many counts. Its specificity is unknown. PCR involved 60 Vbeta and 13 Jbeta primers. Methods used by the authors: Approximately 73 million unique TCR beta chains, about 12 million shared, were counted in a later analysis. Using immunoSEQ multiplex PCR, the repertoire was profiled, and TCRdb retains in-frame clones only, with some absent. The V and J calls and the clone size are those of that table, but D and trimming were determined from the DNA. The data show more than 50,000 clones, 72% seen once.

The TCR sequence derives from a woman between 45 and 60 years old in good health and CMV-seropositive. The specimen was PBMCs. V usage is TRBV6-6 and J usage is TRBJ1-2; D is uncertain. The CDR3 protein is CASSYSPGGSYGYTF. In DNA form, the CDR3 reads TGTGCCAGCAGTTACTCACCTGGCGGATCCTATGGCTACACCTTC.